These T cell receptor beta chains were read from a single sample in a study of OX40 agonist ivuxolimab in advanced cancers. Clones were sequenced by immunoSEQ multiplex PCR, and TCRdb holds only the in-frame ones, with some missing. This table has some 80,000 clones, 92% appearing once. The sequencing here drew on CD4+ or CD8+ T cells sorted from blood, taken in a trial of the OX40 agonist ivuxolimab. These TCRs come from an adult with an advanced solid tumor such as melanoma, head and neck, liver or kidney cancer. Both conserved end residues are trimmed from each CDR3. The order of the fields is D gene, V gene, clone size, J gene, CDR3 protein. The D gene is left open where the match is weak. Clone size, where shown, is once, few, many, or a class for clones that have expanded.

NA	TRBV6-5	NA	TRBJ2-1	ASSTVTKYNEQF
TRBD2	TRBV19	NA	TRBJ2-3	ASSNTGGTDTQY
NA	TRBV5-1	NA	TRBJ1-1	ASSLGVPTEAF
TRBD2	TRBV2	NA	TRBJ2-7	ASSEAMASGGLGLTYEQY
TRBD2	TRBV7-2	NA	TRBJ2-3	ASSFSGLGTDTQY
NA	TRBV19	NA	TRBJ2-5	ASSIARGLGETQY
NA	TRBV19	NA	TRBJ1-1	ASSIARMNTEAF
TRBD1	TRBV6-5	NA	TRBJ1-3	ASSYSIAGGGNTIY
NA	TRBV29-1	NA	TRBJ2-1	SVEIGTNEQF
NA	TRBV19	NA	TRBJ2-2	ASSKGHLNTGELF
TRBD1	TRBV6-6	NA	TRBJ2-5	ASRPRDRGQETQY
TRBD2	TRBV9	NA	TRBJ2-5	ASSVEASGREETQY
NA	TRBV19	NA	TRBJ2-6	ASSSQGGSGANVLT
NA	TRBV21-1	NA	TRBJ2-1	ASSEGQAPNDEQF
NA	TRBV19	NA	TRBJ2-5	ASSKGQIQETQY
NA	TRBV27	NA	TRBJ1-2	ASSDWSGGVKNYGYT
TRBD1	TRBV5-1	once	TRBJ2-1	ASSPPGGLNNEQF
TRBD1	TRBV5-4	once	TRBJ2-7	ASSPPDRGGDEQY
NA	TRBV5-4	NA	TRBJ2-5	ASSLEIGGTQY
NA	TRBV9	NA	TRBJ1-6	ASSAATEDPPLH
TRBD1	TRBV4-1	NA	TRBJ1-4	ASTWDRGQKKLF
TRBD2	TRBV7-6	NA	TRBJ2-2	ASSLRPPAGGPSGELF
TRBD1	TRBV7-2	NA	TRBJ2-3	ASSRQGPSTDTQY
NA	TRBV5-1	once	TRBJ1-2	ASSLYPGGIDYGYT
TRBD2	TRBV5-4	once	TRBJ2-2	ASSLGLAALTGELF
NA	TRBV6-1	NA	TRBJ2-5	ASSAFSGGQETQY
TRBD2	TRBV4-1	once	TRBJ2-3	ASSQELAGADTQY
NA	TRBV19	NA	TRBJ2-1	ASRITSRVSYNEQF